Listed here is a single TCR beta chain. The antigen is undetermined. TCRdb re-called the 5' RACE reads through MiXCR, storing one row per CDR3 protein. The table shows some 560,000 distinct CDR3 sequences, with less than 20% occurring only once. The sample is drawn from a study of T cells after yellow fever vaccination. General observations from the study: Abundant clonotypes from the bulk population could have been carried over as contaminants into FACS-sorted repertoires.

This CDR3 is 12 amino acids long. Looked up from germline, CDR1 is DFQATT and CDR2 is SNEGSKA (reference sequence). The V end was cut by 6 bases, the J end by 6 bases, with 11 bases between. The chain uses TRBV20-1 and TRBJ2-2; D uncertain. The source is a young man who received the YFV17D yellow fever vaccine. Sequencing used PBMCs, obtained 15 days after the yellow fever booster vaccination. The CDR3 DNA reads TGCAGTGCAACAGACCCTGCCGGGGAGCTGTTTTTT. It specifies CSATDPAGELFF.